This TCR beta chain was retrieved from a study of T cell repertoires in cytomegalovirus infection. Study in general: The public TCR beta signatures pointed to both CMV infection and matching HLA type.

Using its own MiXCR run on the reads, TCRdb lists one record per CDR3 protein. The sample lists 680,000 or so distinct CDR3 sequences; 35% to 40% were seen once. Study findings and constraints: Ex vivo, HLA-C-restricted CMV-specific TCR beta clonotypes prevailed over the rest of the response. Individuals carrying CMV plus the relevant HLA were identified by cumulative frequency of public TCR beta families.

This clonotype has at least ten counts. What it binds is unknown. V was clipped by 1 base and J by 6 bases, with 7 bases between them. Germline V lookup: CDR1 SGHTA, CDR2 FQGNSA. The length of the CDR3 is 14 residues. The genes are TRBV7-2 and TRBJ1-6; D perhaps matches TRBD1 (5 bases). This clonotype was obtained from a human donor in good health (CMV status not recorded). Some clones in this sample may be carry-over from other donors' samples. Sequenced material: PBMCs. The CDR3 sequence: CASSLGQSNSPLHF. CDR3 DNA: TGTGCCAGCAGCTTAGGACAGTCTAATTCACCCCTCCACTTT.